Each of the 20 T cell receptor beta chains below was sequenced from the same sample in a study of blood T cell repertoires in COVID-19. TCRdb's table, derived via immunoSEQ multiplex PCR, lists solely in-frame clones and lacks some. The data contain about 150,000 clones, over 75% of them seen just once; the ten biggest clones take up 13%. Sequenced material: peripheral blood. These receptors all stem from a man between 18 and 29 years old with COVID-19, enrolled during active disease.

In this sample, this clone turned up once. V and J are TRBV15 and TRBJ2-7, with 8 nucleotides matching TRBD2. Looked up from germline, CDR1 is LNHNV and CDR2 is YYDKDF (reference sequence). Trimming took 0 bases from V and 7 from J; bases not matched to a gene: 8. The CDR3 extends over 15 amino acids. In DNA, the CDR3 is TGTGCCACCAGCAGAGATCGGGGACTAGGCGAAGAGCAGTACTTC. Translation gives CATSRDRGLGEEQYF.

This clone was observed a handful of times. V and J are TRBV6-4 and TRBJ2-1; 7 nucleotides match TRBD2. This CDR3 comprises 16 residues. V dropped 3 bases and J dropped 0; count of bases not matched to a gene: 5. Germline values: CDR1 MRHNA, CDR2 SNTAGT. The CDR3 region is CASSETSVSSYNEQFF. Written as DNA, the CDR3 is TGTGCCAGCAGTGAAACTAGCGTCAGCTCCTACAATGAGCAGTTCTTC.

This clone has just one count. The CDR3 DNA sequence: TGTGCCAGCAGGAAGACAGGGGGCGCAGAGACCCAGTACTTC. It yields the protein CASRKTGGAETQYF. The rearrangement joins TRBV7-2 to TRBJ2-5; 10 positions agree with TRBD1. Germline V CDR1 and CDR2: SGHTA, FQGNSA. This CDR3 is built from 14 residues. Trimming removed 6 bases from V and 4 bases from J; junction bases left unmatched: 5.

The chain links TRBV7-3 to TRBJ1-1; D remains unclear. Germline V gives CDR1 SGHTA, CDR2 FQGTGA. V lost 2 bases to trimming and J lost 3 bases, with 7 bases between them. There are 13 residues in the CDR3. The chain's CDR3 is CASSLYSYTEAFF. For the CDR3, the DNA is TGTGCCAGCAGCTTATACAGTTACACTGAAGCTTTCTTT.

CDR3 loop: CASSTTRTVYNEQFF. The CDR3 DNA is TGTGCCAGCAGTACCACCCGGACAGTCTACAATGAGCAGTTCTTC. The chain combines TRBV27 with TRBJ2-1; a possible D gene is TRBD1 (6 bases). CDR1 is MNHEY and CDR2 is SMNVEV in the germline V gene (reference sequence). This CDR3 spans 15 amino acids. Trimming cost V 5 bases and J 3 bases, with 14 bases left between them.

V gene TRBV11-2 combines with J gene TRBJ2-1, with D possibly matching TRBD2 (5 bases). V was pared by 3 bases and J by 4 bases, with 10 bases between. The CDR3 loop spans 14 amino acids. CDR1 and CDR2 (germline): SGHAT, FQNNGV. CDR3 residues: CASSLGTRYNEQFF. In DNA form, the CDR3 reads TGTGCCAGCAGCTTGGGAACTAGGTACAATGAGCAGTTCTTC.

This clone showed up just once. The chain has TRBV19 and TRBJ1-1; a possible D gene is TRBD1 (6 bases). The ends were cut back, 7 bases at V and 6 bases at J, with 18 bases in the middle. CDR3 length: 14 amino acids. Per the germline V gene, CDR1 is LNHDA and CDR2 is SQIVND (reference sequence). CDR3 amino acids: CASTYSTGRAEAFF. CDR3 nucleotide sequence: TGTGCCAGTACCTATTCCACAGGGCGAGCTGAAGCTTTCTTT. The full variable domain, its missing parts supplied by reference TRBV19 and TRBJ1-1, is DGGITQSPKYLFRKEGQNVTLSCEQNLNHDAMYWYRQDPGQGLRLIYYSQIVNDFQKGDIAEGYSVSREKKESFPLTVTSAQKNPTAFYLCASTYSTGRAEAFFGQGTRLTVV.

J is TRBJ2-1 and V is TRBV28; possibly TRBD1 for D (5 bases). The V and J ends lost 6 bases and 8 bases respectively, with 14 bases between them. The germline V gene encodes CDR1 MDHEN and CDR2 SYDVKM. The CDR3 extends over 13 amino acids. The CDR3, as DNA: TGTGCCAGCAGCACTGGACAATCCGATGAGCAGTTCTTC. It codes for CASSTGQSDEQFF.

CDR3 coding DNA: TGTGCCAGCACCATGGTCCAGGCAGGCTATGGCTACACCTTC. Translated, it gives CASTMVQAGYGYTF. The V and J genes are TRBV28 and TRBJ1-2; D is unclear. Germline CDR1 is MDHEN and CDR2 is SYDVKM. This CDR3 spans 14 amino acids. V shed 7 bases and J shed 4 bases, with 16 bases lying between them.

This clone has just one count. The chain is built from TRBV5-6 and TRBJ1-6; tentatively, D is TRBD1 (5 bases). Trimming cost V 2 bases and J 6 bases, with 9 bases left between them. This CDR3 spans 14 amino acids. Germline CDR1 SGHDT, CDR2 YYEEEE. CDR3 sequence: CASSLDRSNSPLHF. The CDR3 coding sequence is TGTGCCAGCAGCTTAGACAGAAGTAATTCACCCCTCCACTTT.

The rearrangement links TRBV5-5 to TRBJ1-1; 8 nucleotides align to TRBD1. V dropped 4 bases and J dropped 2; count of bases not matched to a gene: 10. CDR3 size: 16 residues. The V gene's germline CDR1 is SGHKS and CDR2 YYEKEE (reference sequence). In DNA, the CDR3 is TGTGCCAGCAGCCCTAATACCGGGACAGGTAACACTGAAGCTTTCTTT. It specifies CASSPNTGTGNTEAFF.

V gene TRBV5-6 combines with J gene TRBJ1-1; D is possibly TRBD1 (5 bases). Germline CDR1 SGHDT, CDR2 YYEEEE. The CDR3 has 15 residues. V was pared by 3 bases and J by 0 bases, with 12 bases between. The CDR3 loop is CASSWPRGMNTEAFF. In DNA, the CDR3 is TGTGCCAGCAGCTGGCCTAGGGGAATGAACACTGAAGCTTTCTTT.

This chain uses TRBV7-8 with TRBJ2-5; 8 bases are a match to TRBD2. This CDR3 is built from 16 residues. Germline lookup yields CDR1 SGHVS and CDR2 FQNEAQ. The J segment lost 5 bases and the V segment lost 2 bases, leaving 10 bases of the junction unmatched. This CDR3 is CASSLFRQGLGETQYF. Written as DNA, the CDR3 is TGTGCCAGCAGCTTATTCCGGCAGGGACTAGGGGAGACCCAGTACTTC.

V and J are TRBV5-4 and TRBJ2-3; D perhaps matches TRBD2 (5 bases). Trimming pared 4 bases from V and 3 bases from J, leaving 12 bases between. Germline CDR1 is SGHNT and CDR2 is YYREEE (reference sequence). This CDR3 region has 14 residues. The CDR3 loop is CASSPGKRTDTQYF. Written as DNA, the CDR3 is TGTGCCAGCAGCCCCGGGAAAAGGACAGATACGCAGTATTTT.

The gene calls are TRBV7-6 and TRBJ2-2; the D gene is possibly TRBD1 (6 bases). V gave up 2 bases and J gave up 6 bases, with 7 bases separating them. Germline V gene sequence: CDR1 SGHVS, CDR2 FNYEAQ. This CDR3 contains 13 residues. The CDR3 nucleotides are TGTGCCAGCAGCTTATCAGGGGCCGGGGAGCTGTTTTTT. It yields the protein CASSLSGAGELFF.

This clone was seen once. The rearrangement uses TRBV9 and TRBJ2-3; 10 nucleotides match TRBD2. V lost 3 bases and J lost 2; bases outside the gene matches: 3. The CDR3 is 15 residues long. Germline CDR1 SGDLS, CDR2 YYNGEE. DNA of the CDR3: TGTGCCAGCAGCGCTGGACTAGCGGACACAGATACGCAGTATTTT. This encodes CASSAGLADTDTQYF.

The chain uses TRBV7-8 and TRBJ2-7, with 13 positions matching TRBD2. With 7 bases clipped from V and 5 bases from J, the junction kept 11 bases outside the gene matches. Germline V gene lookup returns CDR1 SGHVS and CDR2 FQNEAQ. The CDR3 covers 16 residues. The CDR3 protein is CASTGALGLAGDEQYF. The CDR3 DNA follows: TGTGCCAGCACCGGGGCTCTCGGACTAGCGGGAGACGAGCAGTACTTC.

J is TRBJ2-1 and V is TRBV4-1; D is ambiguous. CDR1 is MGHRA and CDR2 is YSYEKL in the germline V gene. The ends were cut back, 2 bases at V and 5 bases at J, with 7 bases in the middle. The CDR3 loop spans 13 amino acids. CDR3 DNA: TGCGCCAGCAGCCAACTACTTAACAATGAGCAGTTCTTC. It yields the protein CASSQLLNNEQFF.

The gene calls are TRBV5-6 and TRBJ2-5; D is possibly TRBD1 (6 bases). V lost 0 bases and J 5 bases, leaving 20 bases between the germline ends. CDR3 length: 17 residues. The germline CDR1 and CDR2 sequences are SGHDT and YYEEEE. The CDR3 is CASSLALGAGVLETQYF. Written as DNA, the CDR3 is TGTGCCAGCAGCTTGGCCTTGGGAGCAGGGGTTTTGGAGACCCAGTACTTC.

This clone was observed once. The chain combines TRBV10-3 with TRBJ2-5; 7 positions match TRBD1. There are 13 residues in the CDR3. Germline CDR1 is ENHRY and CDR2 is SYGVKD. V gave up 2 bases and J gave up 3 bases; unmatched junction bases: 0. The CDR3 region has the DNA TGTGCCATCAGTGAGACAGGGGAAGAGACCCAGTACTTC. As protein: CAISETGEETQYF.